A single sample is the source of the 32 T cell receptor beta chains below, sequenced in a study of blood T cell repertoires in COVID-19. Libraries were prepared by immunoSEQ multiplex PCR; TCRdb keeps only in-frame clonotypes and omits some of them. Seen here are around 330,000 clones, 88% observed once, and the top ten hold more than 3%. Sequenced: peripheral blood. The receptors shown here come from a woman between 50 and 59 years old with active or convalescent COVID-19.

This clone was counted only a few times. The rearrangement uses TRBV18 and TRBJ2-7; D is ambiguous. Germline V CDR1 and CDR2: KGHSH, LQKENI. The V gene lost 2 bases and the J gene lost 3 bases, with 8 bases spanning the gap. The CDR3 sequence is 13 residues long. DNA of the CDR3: TGTGCCAGCTCACCAATCTCCTACTACGAGCAGTACTTC. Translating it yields CASSPISYYEQYF.

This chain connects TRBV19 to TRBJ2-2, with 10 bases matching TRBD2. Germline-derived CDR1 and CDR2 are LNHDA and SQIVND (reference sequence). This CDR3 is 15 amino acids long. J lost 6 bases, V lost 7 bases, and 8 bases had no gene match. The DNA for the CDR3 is TGTGCCAGTACTGCTTTAGCGGGAGGCCCCGGGGAGCTGTTTTTT. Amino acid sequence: CASTALAGGPGELFF. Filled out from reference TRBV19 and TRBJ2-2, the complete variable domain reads DGGITQSPKYLFRKEGQNVTLSCEQNLNHDAMYWYRQDPGQGLRLIYYSQIVNDFQKGDIAEGYSVSREKKESFPLTVTSAQKNPTAFYLCASTALAGGPGELFFGEGSRLTVL.

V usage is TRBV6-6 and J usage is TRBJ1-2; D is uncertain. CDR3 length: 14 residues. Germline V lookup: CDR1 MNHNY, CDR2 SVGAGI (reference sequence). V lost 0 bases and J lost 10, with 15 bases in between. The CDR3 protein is CASSYSNPREAYTF. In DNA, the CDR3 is TGTGCCAGCAGTTACTCGAACCCGCGGGAGGCCTACACCTTC.

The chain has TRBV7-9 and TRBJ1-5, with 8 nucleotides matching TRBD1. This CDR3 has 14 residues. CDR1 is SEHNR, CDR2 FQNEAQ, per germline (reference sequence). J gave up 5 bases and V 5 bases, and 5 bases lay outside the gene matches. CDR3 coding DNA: TGTGCCAGCAGCCTTGACAGGGGAGATCAGCCCCAGCATTTT. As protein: CASSLDRGDQPQHF.

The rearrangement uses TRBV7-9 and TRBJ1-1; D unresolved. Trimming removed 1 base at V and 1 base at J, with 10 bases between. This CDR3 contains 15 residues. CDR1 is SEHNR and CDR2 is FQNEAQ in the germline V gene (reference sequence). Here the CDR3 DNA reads TGTGCCAGCAGCTTAGGGGCGGGTGAGAACACTGAAGCTTTCTTT. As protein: CASSLGAGENTEAFF.

The CDR3: CASSSRAGGGYEQYF. The CDR3 coding sequence is TGTGCCAGCAGCTCCCGCGCGGGGGGCGGTTACGAGCAGTACTTC. The chain has TRBV7-2 and TRBJ2-7; 8 positions agree with TRBD2. CDR3 length equals 15 residues. Germline V gene data show CDR1 as SGHTA and CDR2 as FQGNSA. V lost 4 bases to trimming and J lost 4 bases; unmatched junction nucleotides: 9.

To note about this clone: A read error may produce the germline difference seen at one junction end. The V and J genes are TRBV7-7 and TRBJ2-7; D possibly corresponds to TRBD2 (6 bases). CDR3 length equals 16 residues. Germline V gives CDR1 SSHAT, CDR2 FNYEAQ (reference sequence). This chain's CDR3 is CASSPAVGLPSYEQYF. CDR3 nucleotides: TGTGCTAGCAGCCCAGCTGTGGGACTCCCTTCCTACGAGCAGTACTTC.

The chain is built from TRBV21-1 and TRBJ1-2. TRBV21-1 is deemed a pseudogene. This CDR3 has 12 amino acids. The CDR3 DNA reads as TGTGCCAGCAGCACAGAGGCCCGGGGCTACACCTTC. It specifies CASSTEARGYTF.

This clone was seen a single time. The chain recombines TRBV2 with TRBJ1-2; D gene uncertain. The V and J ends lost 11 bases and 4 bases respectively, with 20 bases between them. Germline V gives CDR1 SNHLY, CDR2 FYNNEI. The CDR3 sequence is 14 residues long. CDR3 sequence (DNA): TGTGCCTACCAGCAACGCGGGTTTATCTATGGCTACACCTTC. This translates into CAYQQRGFIYGYTF.

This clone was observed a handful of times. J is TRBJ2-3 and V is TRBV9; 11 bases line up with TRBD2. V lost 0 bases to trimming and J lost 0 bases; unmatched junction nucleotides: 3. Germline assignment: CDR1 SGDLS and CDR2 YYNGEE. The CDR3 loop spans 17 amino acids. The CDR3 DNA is TGTGCCAGCAGCGTAGATAGCGGGAGGGGTAGCACAGATACGCAGTATTTT. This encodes CASSVDSGRGSTDTQYF.

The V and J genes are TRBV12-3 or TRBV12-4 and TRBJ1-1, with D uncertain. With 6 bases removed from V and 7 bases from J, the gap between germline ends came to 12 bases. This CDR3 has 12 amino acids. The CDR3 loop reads CASSSGSVEAFF. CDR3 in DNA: TGTGCCAGCAGCTCCGGGAGTGTTGAAGCTTTCTTT.

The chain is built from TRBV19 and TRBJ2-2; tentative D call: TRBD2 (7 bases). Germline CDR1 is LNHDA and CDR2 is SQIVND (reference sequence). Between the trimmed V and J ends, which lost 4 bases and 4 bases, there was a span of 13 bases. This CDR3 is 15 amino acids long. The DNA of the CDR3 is TGTGCCAGTAGTACCCCGGGGGGCTTCACCGGGGAGCTGTTTTTT. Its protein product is CASSTPGGFTGELFF.

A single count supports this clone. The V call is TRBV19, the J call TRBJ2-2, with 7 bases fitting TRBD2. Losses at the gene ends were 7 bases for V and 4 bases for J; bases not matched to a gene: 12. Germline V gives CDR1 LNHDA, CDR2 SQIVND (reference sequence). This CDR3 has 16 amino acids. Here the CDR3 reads CASTRVASGSTGELFF. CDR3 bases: TGTGCCAGTACCAGAGTAGCTAGCGGCTCCACCGGGGAGCTGTTTTTT. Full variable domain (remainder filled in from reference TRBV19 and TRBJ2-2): DGGITQSPKYLFRKEGQNVTLSCEQNLNHDAMYWYRQDPGQGLRLIYYSQIVNDFQKGDIAEGYSVSREKKESFPLTVTSAQKNPTAFYLCASTRVASGSTGELFFGEGSRLTVL.

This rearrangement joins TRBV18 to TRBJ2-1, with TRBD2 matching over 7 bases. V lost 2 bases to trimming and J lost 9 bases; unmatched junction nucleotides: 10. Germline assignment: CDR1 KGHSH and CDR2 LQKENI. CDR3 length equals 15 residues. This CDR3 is CASSPRSGTVGEQFF. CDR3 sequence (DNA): TGTGCCAGCTCACCAAGAAGCGGGACGGTCGGTGAGCAGTTCTTC.

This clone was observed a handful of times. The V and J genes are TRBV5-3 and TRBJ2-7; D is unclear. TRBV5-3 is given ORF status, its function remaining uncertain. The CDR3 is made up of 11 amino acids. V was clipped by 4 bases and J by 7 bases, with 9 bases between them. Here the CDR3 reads CARSAEVEQYF. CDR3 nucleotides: TGTGCCAGAAGCGCTGAGGTAGAGCAGTACTTC.

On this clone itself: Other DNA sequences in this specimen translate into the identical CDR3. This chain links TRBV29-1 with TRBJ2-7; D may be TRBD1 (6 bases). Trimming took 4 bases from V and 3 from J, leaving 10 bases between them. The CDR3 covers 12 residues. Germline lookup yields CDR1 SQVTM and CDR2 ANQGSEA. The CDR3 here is CSVGLQGYEQYF. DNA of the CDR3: TGCAGCGTTGGACTACAGGGCTACGAGCAGTACTTC.

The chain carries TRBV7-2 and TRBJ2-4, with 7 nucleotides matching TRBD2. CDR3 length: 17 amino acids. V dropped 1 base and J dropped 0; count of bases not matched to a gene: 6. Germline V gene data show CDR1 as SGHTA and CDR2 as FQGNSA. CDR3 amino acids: CASSLVGGGLAKNIQYF. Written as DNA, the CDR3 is TGTGCCAGCAGCTTAGTTGGCGGGGGACTAGCCAAAAACATTCAGTACTTC.

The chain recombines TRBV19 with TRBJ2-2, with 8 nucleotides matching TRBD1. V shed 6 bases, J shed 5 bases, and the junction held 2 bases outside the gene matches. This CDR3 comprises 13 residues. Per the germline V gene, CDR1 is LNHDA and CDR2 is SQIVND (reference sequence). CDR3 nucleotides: TGTGCCAGTAGGCGACAGGGGACCGGGGAGCTGTTTTTT. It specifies CASRRQGTGELFF.

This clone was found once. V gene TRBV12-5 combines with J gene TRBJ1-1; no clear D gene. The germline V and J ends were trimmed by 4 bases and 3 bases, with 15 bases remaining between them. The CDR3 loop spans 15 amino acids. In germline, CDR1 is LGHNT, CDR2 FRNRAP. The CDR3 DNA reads TGTGCTAGTGGTTGGAAGGTCGGCGGGTACACTGAAGCTTTCTTT. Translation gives CASGWKVGGYTEAFF.

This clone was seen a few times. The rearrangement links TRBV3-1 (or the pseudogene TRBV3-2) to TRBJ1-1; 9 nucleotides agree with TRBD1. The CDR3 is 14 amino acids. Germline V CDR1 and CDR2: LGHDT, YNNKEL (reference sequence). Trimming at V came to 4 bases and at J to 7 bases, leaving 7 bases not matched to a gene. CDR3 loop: CASSPDRGTFEAFF. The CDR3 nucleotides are TGTGCCAGCAGCCCGGACAGGGGCACTTTTGAAGCTTTCTTT.

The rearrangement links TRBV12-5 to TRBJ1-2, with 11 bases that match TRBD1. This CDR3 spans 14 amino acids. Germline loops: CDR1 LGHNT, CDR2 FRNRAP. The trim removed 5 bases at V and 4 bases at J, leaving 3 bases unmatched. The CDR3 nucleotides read TGTGCTAGTGGTAGGACAGGGGGCTCCTATGGCTACACCTTC. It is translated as CASGRTGGSYGYTF.

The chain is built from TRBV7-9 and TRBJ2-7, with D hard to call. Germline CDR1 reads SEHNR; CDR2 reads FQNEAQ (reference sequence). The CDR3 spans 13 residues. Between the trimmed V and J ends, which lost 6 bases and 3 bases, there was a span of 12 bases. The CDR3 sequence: CASSSKPLYEQYF. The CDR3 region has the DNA TGTGCCAGCAGTTCTAAGCCCCTCTACGAGCAGTACTTC.

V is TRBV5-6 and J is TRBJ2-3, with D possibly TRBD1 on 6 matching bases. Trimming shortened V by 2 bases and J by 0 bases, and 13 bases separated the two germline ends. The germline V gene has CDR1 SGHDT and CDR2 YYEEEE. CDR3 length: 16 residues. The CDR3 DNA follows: TGTGCCAGCAGCTTCTTCCAGGGGTCTAGCACAGATACGCAGTATTTT. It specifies CASSFFQGSSTDTQYF. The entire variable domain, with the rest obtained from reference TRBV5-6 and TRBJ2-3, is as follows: DAGVTQSPTHLIKTRGQQVTLRCSPKSGHDTVSWYQQALGQGPQFIFQYYEEEERQRGNFPDRFSGHQFPNYSSELNVNALLLGDSALYLCASSFFQGSSTDTQYFGPGTRLTVL.

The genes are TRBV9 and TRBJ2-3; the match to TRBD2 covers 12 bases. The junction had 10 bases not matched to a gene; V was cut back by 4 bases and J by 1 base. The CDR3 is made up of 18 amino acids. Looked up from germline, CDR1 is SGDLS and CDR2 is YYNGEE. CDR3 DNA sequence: TGTGCCAGCAGCCCAGGACTAGCGGGGTCTCTGCGCACAGATACGCAGTATTTT. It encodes CASSPGLAGSLRTDTQYF.

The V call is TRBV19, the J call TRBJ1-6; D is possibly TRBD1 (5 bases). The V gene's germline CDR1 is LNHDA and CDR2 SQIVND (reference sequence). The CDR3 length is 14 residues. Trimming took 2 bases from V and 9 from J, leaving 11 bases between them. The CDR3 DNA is TGTGCCAGTAGTATAAGCTACAGGAGTTCACCCCTCCACTTT. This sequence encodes CASSISYRSSPLHF.

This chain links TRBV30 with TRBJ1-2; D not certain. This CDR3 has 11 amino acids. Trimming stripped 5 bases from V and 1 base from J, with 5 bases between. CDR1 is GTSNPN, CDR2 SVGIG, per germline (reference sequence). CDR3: CAWRLNYGYTF. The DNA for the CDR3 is TGTGCCTGGCGTCTTAACTATGGCTACACCTTC.

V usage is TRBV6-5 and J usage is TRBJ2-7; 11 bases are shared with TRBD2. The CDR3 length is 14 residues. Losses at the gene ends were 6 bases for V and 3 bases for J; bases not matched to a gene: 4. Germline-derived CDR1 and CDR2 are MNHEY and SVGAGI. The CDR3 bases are TGTGCCAGCAGCCTGCTAGCGGGAGGCTACGAGCAGTACTTC. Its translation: CASSLLAGGYEQYF.

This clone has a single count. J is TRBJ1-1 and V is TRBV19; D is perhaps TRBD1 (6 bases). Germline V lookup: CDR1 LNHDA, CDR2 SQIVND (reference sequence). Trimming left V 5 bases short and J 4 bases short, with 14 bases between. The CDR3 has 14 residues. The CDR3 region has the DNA TGTGCCAGTAGTCCGCGACAGGTGCGCACTGAAGCTTTCTTT. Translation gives CASSPRQVRTEAFF.

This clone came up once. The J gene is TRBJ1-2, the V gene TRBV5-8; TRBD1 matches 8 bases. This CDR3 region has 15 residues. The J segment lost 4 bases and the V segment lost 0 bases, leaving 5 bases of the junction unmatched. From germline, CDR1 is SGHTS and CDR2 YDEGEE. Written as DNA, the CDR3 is TGTGCCAGCAGCTTGGGGACAGGGCTCGGCTATGGCTACACCTTC. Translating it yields CASSLGTGLGYGYTF.

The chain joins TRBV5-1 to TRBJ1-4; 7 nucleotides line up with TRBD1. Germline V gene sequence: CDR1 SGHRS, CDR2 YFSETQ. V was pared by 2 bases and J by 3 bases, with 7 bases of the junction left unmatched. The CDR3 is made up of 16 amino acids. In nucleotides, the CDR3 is TGCGCCAGCAGCTTATCAGGGGGTGGTGCTAATGAAAAACTGTTTTTT. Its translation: CASSLSGGGANEKLFF.

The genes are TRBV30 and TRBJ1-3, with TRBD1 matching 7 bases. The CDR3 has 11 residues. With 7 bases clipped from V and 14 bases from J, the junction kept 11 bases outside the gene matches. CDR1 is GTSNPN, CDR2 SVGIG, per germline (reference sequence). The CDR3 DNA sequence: TGTGCCTTACGCCGAGACAGGGTAGTATATTTT. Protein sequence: CALRRDRVVYF.

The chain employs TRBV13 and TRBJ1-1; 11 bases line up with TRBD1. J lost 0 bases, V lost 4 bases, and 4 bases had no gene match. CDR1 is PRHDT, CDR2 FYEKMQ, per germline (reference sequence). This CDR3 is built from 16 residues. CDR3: CASSSGQGAMNTEAFF. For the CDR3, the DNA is TGTGCCAGCAGCTCCGGACAGGGGGCCATGAACACTGAAGCTTTCTTT. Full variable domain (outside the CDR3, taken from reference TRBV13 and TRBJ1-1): AAGVIQSPRHLIKEKRETATLKCYPIPRHDTVYWYQQGPGQDPQFLISFYEKMQSDKGSIPDRFSAQQFSDYHSELNMSSLELGDSALYFCASSSGQGAMNTEAFFGQGTRLTVV.